A single sample is the source of the 17 T cell receptor beta chains below, sequenced in a study of blood T cells in healthy people across ages. Alongside a J-beta primer mix, a sample-barcoded 5' primer served in a second PCR lasting about 7 to 11 cycles. MiXCR was run by TCRdb on the 5' RACE reads, yielding one entry per CDR3 protein. The repertoire has more than 650,000 distinct CDR3 sequences, about 53% of them found once; the top ten carry 41%. Sample: blood. The receptor source for this set is an elderly man in good health.

This clonotype was observed once. V gene TRBV9 combines with J gene TRBJ2-1, with D perhaps given as TRBD1 or TRBD2 (5 bases each). V lost 1 base, J lost 5 bases, and 13 bases lay in between. This CDR3 is built from 15 residues. Germline CDR1 and CDR2: SGDLS and YYNGEE. CDR3 in amino acids: CASSVTVGTHNEQFF. For the CDR3, the DNA is TGTGCCAGCAGCGTAACGGTTGGGACGCACAATGAGCAGTTCTTC.

The CDR3 sequence is CASTWQQGYTF. The CDR3 nucleotides are TGCGCCAGCACATGGCAACAGGGCTACACCTTC. The chain joins TRBV10-1 to TRBJ1-2, with D uncertain. The germline V gene has CDR1 WNHNN and CDR2 SYGVQD (reference sequence). The germline V and J ends were trimmed by 7 bases and 8 bases, with 11 bases remaining between them. The CDR3 has 11 residues.

This clonotype was seen only a few times. The chain recombines TRBV4-2 with TRBJ2-7, with a weak D call TRBD1 (5 bases). The CDR3 runs to 16 residues. Trimming took off 0 bases at V and 2 bases at J, with 14 bases between the two ends. Germline V gene data show CDR1 as LGHNA and CDR2 as YNFKEQ. The CDR3 sequence: CASSQDSQGGTYEQYF. For the CDR3, the DNA is TGTGCCAGCAGCCAAGATTCCCAGGGTGGAACCTACGAGCAGTACTTC.

The gene calls are TRBV18 and TRBJ1-1; D remains unclear. This CDR3 comprises 15 residues. Trimming cost V 3 bases and J 0 bases, with 11 bases left between them. Germline V gene data show CDR1 as KGHSH and CDR2 as LQKENI. DNA for the CDR3: TGTGCCAGCTCACCCCTTACGATAGTGAACACTGAAGCTTTCTTT. Its translation: CASSPLTIVNTEAFF.

The J gene is TRBJ2-3, the V gene TRBV11-2, with 10 bases fitting TRBD2. Trimming took 1 base from V and 14 from J; bases not matched to a gene: 15. The CDR3 is made up of 16 amino acids. Germline V gene sequence: CDR1 SGHAT, CDR2 FQNNGV. CDR3 coding DNA: TGTGCCAGCAGCTTAGGCCTAGCGGGAGCTCACAGATACGCGTATTTT. It yields the protein CASSLGLAGAHRYAYF.

This clonotype was picked up a small number of times. The rearrangement joins TRBV7-9 to TRBJ2-1, with TRBD2 as a possible D gene (5 bases). The CDR3 length is 17 residues. Germline-derived CDR1 and CDR2 are SEHNR and FQNEAQ (reference sequence). V lost 1 base, J lost 5 bases, and 18 bases lay in between. CDR3 protein: CASSLVIGIALNNEQFF. In DNA, the CDR3 is TGTGCCAGCAGCTTAGTCATCGGCATAGCGCTAAACAATGAGCAGTTCTTC.

This clonotype has just a few counts. The chain joins TRBV29-1 to TRBJ1-4; possible D gene TRBD1, 6 bases. Germline V gene lookup returns CDR1 SQVTM and CDR2 ANQGSEA. The germline V and J ends were trimmed by 6 bases and 8 bases, with 16 bases remaining between them. The CDR3 loop spans 13 amino acids. CDR3 bases: TGCAGCGTATCGAGGGGGGCAGGGGAAAAACTGTTTTTT. This codes for CSVSRGAGEKLFF.

The chain uses TRBV28 and TRBJ2-7; 9 positions agree with TRBD1. Germline V gene data show CDR1 as MDHEN and CDR2 as SYDVKM. The CDR3 is made up of 16 amino acids. Unmatched junction bases numbered 12, after V lost 6 bases and J lost 3 bases. In nucleotides, the CDR3 is TGTGCCAGCAGAGACTCCGGGACAGGGCCGATCTACGAGCAGTACTTC. Its protein product is CASRDSGTGPIYEQYF.

The chain combines TRBV20-1 with TRBJ2-7, with D tentatively TRBD2 (5 bases). Germline values: CDR1 DFQATT, CDR2 SNEGSKA (reference sequence). There are 14 residues in the CDR3. Trimming pared 3 bases from V and 0 bases from J, leaving 12 bases between. The CDR3 reads CSARAPGSSYEQYF. The CDR3 bases are TGCAGTGCTAGGGCCCCGGGGAGCTCCTACGAGCAGTACTTC.

For the CDR3, the DNA is TGTGCCAGCAGCCCCCCCAGACTAGCGGGAGGTCGCGACTACGAGCAGTACTTC. This encodes CASSPPRLAGGRDYEQYF. The V call is TRBV13, the J call TRBJ2-5, with 13 bases identical to TRBD2. With the DNA end fitting TRBJ2-7 better, the J assignment may be wrong. The CDR3 has 18 amino acids. Germline lookup yields CDR1 PRHDT and CDR2 FYEKMQ (reference sequence).

The genes are TRBV13 and TRBJ2-2, with D perhaps TRBD1 (5 bases). The germline V gene has CDR1 PRHDT and CDR2 FYEKMQ (reference sequence). The CDR3 extends over 15 amino acids. Trimming removed 5 bases from V and 5 bases from J, with 15 bases in between. CDR3 bases: TGTGCCAGCAGCCCTAGGGGTGGCCCGACCGGGGAGCTGTTTTTT. This encodes CASSPRGGPTGELFF.

The V call is TRBV28, the J call TRBJ1-2; maybe TRBD1 (5 bases). This CDR3 is 13 amino acids long. CDR1 is MDHEN and CDR2 is SYDVKM in the germline V gene. Trimming took off 4 bases at V and 4 bases at J, with 10 bases between the two ends. CDR3 loop: CASSSGGAYGYTF. CDR3 nucleotide sequence: TGTGCCAGCAGTTCTGGGGGAGCCTATGGCTACACCTTC.

CDR3 loop: CASSPTAGLAKNIQYF. CDR3 nucleotide sequence: TGTGCCAGCAGCCCTACCGCGGGACTAGCCAAAAACATTCAGTACTTC. The chain joins TRBV7-3 to TRBJ2-4, with D tentatively TRBD2 (6 bases). The CDR3 sequence is 16 residues long. From germline, CDR1 is SGHTA and CDR2 FQGTGA. Trimming pared 5 bases from V and 0 bases from J, leaving 14 bases between.

The chain combines TRBV28 with TRBJ2-1, with 15 bases fitting TRBD2. J gave up 10 bases and V 6 bases, and 7 bases lay outside the gene matches. The CDR3 is 15 amino acids. Germline V lookup: CDR1 MDHEN, CDR2 SYDVKM. The CDR3 DNA follows: TGTGCCAGCAGCTCCCCGGGACTAGCGGGAGGAGAGCAGTTCTTC. Amino acid sequence: CASSSPGLAGGEQFF.

As for this clonotype: A much more abundant neighbour one base away suggests this may be a read error. The chain recombines TRBV20-1 with TRBJ2-4; D is ambiguous. Germline-derived CDR1 and CDR2 are DFQATT and SNEGSKA (reference sequence). The CDR3 is 16 amino acids. The germline V and J ends were trimmed by 3 bases and 7 bases, with 22 bases remaining between them. CDR3 sequence: CSASPIGATITNIQYF. The CDR3 bases are TGCAGTGCTAGCCCTATTGGAGCCACGATCACTAACATTCAGTACTTC.

The CDR3 nucleotides are TGCAGCGCCCGACGGACAGGGACAGCTTTCTTT. This translates into CSARRTGTAFF. This chain connects TRBV29-1 to TRBJ1-1; 8 bases map to TRBD1. The germline CDR1 and CDR2 sequences are SQVTM and ANQGSEA. With 7 bases clipped from V and 10 bases from J, the junction kept 8 bases outside the gene matches. This CDR3 comprises 11 residues.

The chain joins TRBV6-6 to TRBJ2-1; D not certain. The V and J ends lost 0 bases and 7 bases respectively, with 7 bases between them. Germline CDR1 is MNHNY and CDR2 is SVGAGI (reference sequence). The CDR3 spans 13 residues. CDR3 in amino acids: CASSYSKANEQFF. CDR3 DNA: TGTGCCAGCAGTTACTCGAAGGCGAATGAGCAGTTCTTC.